This TCR beta chain is drawn from a study of cytomegalovirus exposure and HLA in healthy donors. The assay was immunoSEQ multiplex PCR, and TCRdb's table has in-frame clones only and misses some. The data hold a few hundred thousand clones, with roughly 87% observed a single time. Germline CDR1 SQVTM, CDR2 ANQGSEA. The CDR3 extends over 13 amino acids. Trimming stripped 4 bases from V and 2 bases from J, with 9 bases between. The material sequenced was PBMCs. J is TRBJ1-3 and V is TRBV29-1; TRBD1 might be the D (6 bases). The clonotype comes from a man between 18 and 35 years old in good health and CMV-seropositive. The CDR3 DNA sequence: TGCAGCGTTGGTTCAGGGGCTGGAAACACCATATATTTT. Translation gives CSVGSGAGNTIYF.